The 31 T cell receptor beta chains presented below share a single source sample, sequenced in a study of regulatory T cells in long-lasting Graves disease. Sequencing libraries for TCR beta were prepared with iRepertoire HTBI primers and Arm-PCR of CDR3 regions. TCRdb ran MiXCR on the multiplex PCR reads and lists one entry per CDR3 protein. In the table there are about 400,000 distinct CDR3 sequences, less than 25% of which are singletons. As for time point: persistent/refractory GD, antithyroid drugs over 5 years with positive TRAb. RNA extracted from PBMCs served as the sequencing template. Sample: peripheral blood mononuclear cells (PBMCs), taken when the disease was refractory, from a patient treated with antithyroid drugs. The receptors were gathered from a female donor with Graves disease.

CDR3 nucleotides: TGTGCCAGTAGTATGGGACAGGGTCAACACGAGCAGTACTTC. Its translation: CASSMGQGQHEQYF. The chain joins TRBV19 to TRBJ2-7; 9 bases line up with TRBD1. This CDR3 contains 14 residues. CDR1 and CDR2 (germline): LNHDA, SQIVND (reference sequence). J gave up 5 bases and V 3 bases, and 5 bases lay outside the gene matches.

The chain has TRBV19 and TRBJ1-2; 12 nucleotides agree with TRBD1. The V gene end was trimmed by 5 bases and the J gene end by 7 bases; junction bases not matched to a gene: 8. Germline V gene sequence: CDR1 LNHDA, CDR2 SQIVND (reference sequence). This CDR3 comprises 15 residues. The CDR3 loop is CASSRDRGLTGGYTF. In nucleotides, the CDR3 is TGTGCCAGTAGTCGGGACAGGGGGCTGACAGGTGGCTACACCTTC.

The chain combines TRBV5-1 with TRBJ2-7; weak D call: TRBD2 (6 bases). The CDR3 has 13 amino acids. Trimming took 0 bases from V and 7 from J, leaving 11 bases between them. Germline V lookup: CDR1 SGHRS, CDR2 YFSETQ. CDR3 DNA: TGCGCCAGCAGCTTGGAGCGGGTCGGAGAGCAGTACTTC. This codes for CASSLERVGEQYF.

This clonotype has a count of ten or more. The chain couples TRBV29-1 to TRBJ1-2, with D perhaps matching TRBD1 (5 bases). CDR3 length equals 15 residues. The germline gives CDR1 SQVTM, CDR2 ANQGSEA. Trimming took off 4 bases at V and 4 bases at J, with 19 bases between the two ends. CDR3 sequence: CSVGRAEGKFYGYTF. In DNA form, the CDR3 reads TGCAGCGTTGGGAGGGCAGAGGGGAAGTTCTATGGCTACACCTTC. Complete variable domain (other parts from reference TRBV29-1 and TRBJ1-2): SAVISQKPSRDICQRGTSLTIQCQVDSQVTMMFWYRQQPGQSLTLIATANQGSEATYESGFVIDKFPISRPNLTFSTLTVSNMSPEDSSIYLCSVGRAEGKFYGYTFGSGTRLTVV.

The chain links TRBV6-5 to TRBJ2-3; TRBD2 aligns across 8 bases. With 4 bases clipped from V and 0 bases from J, the junction kept 9 bases outside the gene matches. The CDR3 has 17 residues. Looked up from germline, CDR1 is MNHEY and CDR2 is SVGAGI. In DNA, the CDR3 is TGTGCCAGCAGTTCCCTCTTAGCGGGACATAGCACAGATACGCAGTATTTT. The encoded protein is CASSSLLAGHSTDTQYF.

This clonotype was counted at least ten times. The gene calls are TRBV3-1 and TRBJ1-1, with no clear D. CDR3 length: 13 amino acids. Trimming took 1 base from V and 7 from J, leaving 10 bases between them. CDR1 and CDR2 (germline): LGHDT, YNNKEL (reference sequence). CDR3 DNA sequence: TGTGCCAGCAGCCAAGCTAGGGTCCTTGAAGCTTTCTTT. It translates to CASSQARVLEAFF.

This clonotype was counted only a few times. The gene calls are TRBV6-1 and TRBJ1-1; D call uncertain. Per the germline V gene, CDR1 is MNHNS and CDR2 is SASEGT. Trimming left V 3 bases short and J 8 bases short, with 10 bases between. The CDR3 is 12 residues long. The CDR3 here is CASSDRGDEAFF. The CDR3, as DNA: TGTGCCAGCAGTGATCGGGGAGACGAAGCTTTCTTT.

The chain carries TRBV4-3 and TRBJ1-2, with D perhaps TRBD1 (5 bases). The germline V gene encodes CDR1 LGHNA and CDR2 YSLEER. Trimming removed 0 bases at V and 7 bases at J, with 9 bases between. The CDR3 is 13 amino acids. CDR3: CASSQEVGVGYTF. The CDR3 DNA sequence: TGCGCCAGCAGCCAAGAAGTGGGGGTTGGCTACACCTTC.

This clonotype was counted ten times or more. V gene TRBV12-3 or TRBV12-4 combines with J gene TRBJ2-7, with 9 bases that match TRBD1. The CDR3 runs 13 residues. After removal of 6 bases from V and 7 bases from J, the junction contained 7 bases not matched to a gene. CDR3 nucleotides: TGTGCCAGCAGGTACGGACAGGGGAGTGAGCAGTACTTC. Amino acid sequence: CASRYGQGSEQYF.

This clonotype was recorded many times. The rearrangement uses TRBV6-2 or TRBV6-3 and TRBJ1-2, with D unresolved. The germline V gene encodes CDR1 MNHEY and CDR2 SVGEGT. This CDR3 has 15 amino acids. Trimming took off 6 bases at V and 3 bases at J, with 17 bases between the two ends. The CDR3 coding sequence is TGTGCCAGCAGGAGGGAGATAGGGCTTCACTATGGCTACACCTTC. This sequence encodes CASRREIGLHYGYTF.

The chain is built from TRBV7-9 and TRBJ1-1; no definite D call. The V gene lost 5 bases and the J gene lost 3 bases, with 10 bases spanning the gap. CDR1 SEHNR and CDR2 FQNEAQ come from the germline V gene (reference sequence). This CDR3 contains 13 residues. CDR3 sequence reads: CASSQSWDTEAFF. DNA for the CDR3: TGTGCCAGCAGCCAGAGTTGGGACACTGAAGCTTTCTTT.

This clonotype was recorded many times. The chain recombines TRBV12-3 or TRBV12-4 with TRBJ1-1; no firm D call. Deletions cut 6 bases from V and 0 bases from J, with 5 bases between. The CDR3 is 12 amino acids. This CDR3 is CASRFMNTEAFF. For the CDR3, the DNA is TGTGCCAGCAGGTTCATGAACACTGAAGCTTTCTTT.

Only a few counts were recorded for this clonotype. The chain is built from TRBV10-1 and TRBJ2-2; D gene unclear. V gave up 4 bases and J gave up 4 bases, with 4 bases separating them. This CDR3 is 12 amino acids long. Germline loops: CDR1 WNHNN, CDR2 SYGVQD (reference sequence). The CDR3 protein is CASSAPTGELFF. The CDR3 coding sequence is TGCGCCAGCAGTGCCCCCACCGGGGAGCTGTTTTTT.

Ten or more counts support this clonotype. The chain combines TRBV28 with TRBJ2-6, with D possibly being TRBD1 (6 bases). The CDR3 consists of 15 residues. Germline V gene lookup returns CDR1 MDHEN and CDR2 SYDVKM. V lost 6 bases, J lost 2 bases, and 11 bases lay in between. CDR3 amino acids: CASSLAGAGANVLTF. The CDR3 DNA follows: TGTGCCAGCAGCTTAGCAGGGGCTGGGGCCAACGTCCTGACTTTC.

This clonotype was counted at least ten times. This sequence joins TRBV2 and TRBJ1-2; D is ambiguous. Germline V gene lookup returns CDR1 SNHLY and CDR2 FYNNEI. The V and J ends lost 6 bases and 6 bases respectively, with 11 bases between them. This CDR3 region has 12 residues. The CDR3 DNA is TGTGCCAGCAGCCCCGTCGGAGATGGCTACACCTTC. Protein product: CASSPVGDGYTF. The full variable domain, its missing parts supplied by reference TRBV2 and TRBJ1-2, is EPEVTQTPSHQVTQMGQEVILRCVPISNHLYFYWYRQILGQKVEFLVSFYNNEISEKSEIFDDQFSVERPDGSNFTLKIRSTKLEDSAMYFCASSPVGDGYTFGSGTRLTVV.

This clonotype was seen more than once but under ten times. V gene TRBV6-2 or TRBV6-3 combines with J gene TRBJ2-6; weak D call: TRBD1 (6 bases). CDR3 length equals 17 residues. V lost 5 bases, J lost 0 bases, and 14 bases lay in between. Germline V gene lookup returns CDR1 MNHEY and CDR2 SVGEGT. The CDR3 bases are TGTGCCAGCAGTCACTACCGGACAGACTCTGGGGCCAACGTCCTGACTTTC. Translating it yields CASSHYRTDSGANVLTF.

This clonotype was counted many times. The V gene is TRBV12-3 or TRBV12-4, the J gene TRBJ2-4, with D hard to call. V was shortened by 2 bases and J by 0 bases, with 5 bases between the two germline ends. The CDR3 runs 14 residues. The CDR3 loop reads CASSLTEAKNIQYF. DNA for the CDR3: TGTGCCAGCAGTTTAACGGAAGCCAAAAACATTCAGTACTTC.

The chain joins TRBV20-1 to TRBJ2-7; 11 bases line up with TRBD2. With 6 bases clipped from V and 7 bases from J, the junction kept 11 bases outside the gene matches. The CDR3 sequence is 14 residues long. The germline CDR1 and CDR2 sequences are DFQATT and SNEGSKA (reference sequence). The chain's CDR3 is CSAVLAGGLGEQYF. CDR3 DNA sequence: TGCAGTGCCGTCTTAGCGGGAGGGTTGGGGGAGCAGTACTTC.

A few counts support this clonotype. The rearrangement uses TRBV28 and TRBJ1-5; D perhaps matches TRBD1 (5 bases). This CDR3 spans 15 amino acids. Trimming took off 6 bases at V and 0 bases at J, with 12 bases between the two ends. CDR1 and CDR2 from the germline V gene are MDHEN and SYDVKM. The CDR3 bases are TGTGCCAGCAGGTCGGGGCTTTATAGCAATCAGCCCCAGCATTTT. The encoded protein is CASRSGLYSNQPQHF. Using reference TRBV28 and TRBJ1-5 for the parts outside the CDR3, the full variable domain is DVKVTQSSRYLVKRTGEKVFLECVQDMDHENMFWYRQDPGLGLRLIYFSYDVKMKEKGDIPEGYSVSREKKERFSLILESASTNQTSMYLCASRSGLYSNQPQHFGDGTRLSIL.

A single count supports this clonotype. A read error is possible here, since a much larger clone lies one base away. DNA of the CDR3: TGTGCCAGCAGCTTGGTAGTGGGAGGGCCCTACGAGCAGTACTTC. Translation gives CASSLVVGGPYEQYF. The chain recombines TRBV5-5 with TRBJ2-7, with 7 bases lining up with TRBD2. The CDR3 has 15 amino acids. V lost 0 bases and J lost 2; bases outside the gene matches: 5. The germline CDR1 and CDR2 sequences are SGHKS and YYEKEE (reference sequence).

This clonotype came up many times. The rearrangement uses TRBV7-2 and TRBJ2-7; TRBD2 aligns across 8 bases. Germline V gene lookup returns CDR1 SGHTA and CDR2 FQGNSA. The length of the CDR3 is 16 residues. With 1 base clipped from V and 3 bases from J, the junction kept 8 bases outside the gene matches. Here the CDR3 reads CASSLESGLAGYEQYF. CDR3 DNA sequence: TGTGCCAGCAGCTTAGAGTCGGGCCTAGCGGGCTACGAGCAGTACTTC.

Note on this clonotype: Lacking the conserved final phenylalanine or tryptophan, this CDR3 likely reflects a read error. The chain combines TRBV19 with TRBJ2-7, with D hard to call. This CDR3 has 14 residues. Germline-derived CDR1 and CDR2 are LNHDA and SQIVND (reference sequence). The V end lost 3 bases, the J end lost 5 bases, and 14 bases lay between the germline ends. CDR3 coding DNA: TGTGCCAGTAGTATTCGAGTTGGACCTGACGAGCAGTACCTC. Translation gives CASSIRVGPDEQYL.

This clonotype has a count of ten or more. The chain recombines TRBV11-2 with TRBJ1-2; D is unresolved. Germline V lookup: CDR1 SGHAT, CDR2 FQNNGV. V was trimmed by 1 base and J by 8 bases, leaving 11 bases between them. This CDR3 has 13 amino acids. CDR3 loop: CASSLVSGRGYTF. CDR3 nucleotides: TGTGCCAGCAGCTTAGTATCTGGACGGGGCTACACCTTC.

Only a few counts were recorded for this clonotype. The V gene is TRBV6-1, the J gene TRBJ2-2; D is possibly TRBD2 (6 bases). The CDR3 contains 13 residues. V was shortened by 6 bases and J by 3 bases, with 8 bases between the two germline ends. Per germline, CDR1 MNHNS and CDR2 SASEGT. CDR3 DNA sequence: TGTGCCAGCAGGACGGGAGACACCGGGGAGCTGTTTTTT. Its protein is CASRTGDTGELFF.

A remark on this clonotype: This may arise from a read error, as a much more abundant clone is one base away. The V call is TRBV6-1, the J call TRBJ2-5; perhaps TRBD1 as D (6 bases). Germline V lookup: CDR1 MNHNS, CDR2 SASEGT. V lost 6 bases and J 0 bases, leaving 14 bases between the germline ends. The CDR3 is 15 residues long. CDR3 sequence: CASSGWGTNQETQYF. The DNA of the CDR3 is TGTGCCAGCAGCGGGTGGGGGACAAACCAAGAGACCCAGTACTTC.

This clonotype was seen many times. The chain links TRBV3-1 to TRBJ2-5; TRBD2 might be the D (5 bases). There are 14 residues in the CDR3. In germline, CDR1 is LGHDT, CDR2 YNNKEL (reference sequence). The V gene lost 2 bases and the J gene lost 3 bases, with 10 bases spanning the gap. The chain's CDR3 is CASSQYMEEETQYF. CDR3 nucleotides: TGTGCCAGCAGCCAATACATGGAGGAAGAGACCCAGTACTTC.

The chain has TRBV6-1 and TRBJ2-7; perhaps TRBD1 as D (5 bases). The germline V and J ends were trimmed by 5 bases and 5 bases, with 13 bases remaining between them. This CDR3 region has 13 residues. Germline loops: CDR1 MNHNS, CDR2 SASEGT. The CDR3 sequence is CASSHQGSNEQYF. In nucleotides, the CDR3 is TGTGCCAGCAGTCATCAGGGAAGCAACGAGCAGTACTTC.

This clonotype was detected only a few times. The rearrangement uses TRBV11-2 and TRBJ1-2; D not certain. Trimming pared 5 bases from V and 3 bases from J, leaving 13 bases between. The CDR3 is 14 residues long. Germline CDR1 SGHAT, CDR2 FQNNGV. This chain's CDR3 is CASSPPLLYYGYTF. Here the CDR3 DNA reads TGTGCCAGCAGCCCACCCCTCCTTTACTATGGCTACACCTTC.

At least ten counts were recorded for this clonotype. This sequence joins TRBV3-1 and TRBJ2-5, with 7 bases identical to TRBD2. CDR3 length: 16 residues. The germline V gene encodes CDR1 LGHDT and CDR2 YNNKEL (reference sequence). The V segment lost 2 bases and the J segment 4 bases; nucleotides outside the gene matches: 10. CDR3 bases: TGTGCCAGCAGCCAACTCGGGACTACGGGCGGAGAGACCCAGTACTTC. This translates into CASSQLGTTGGETQYF.

This chain links TRBV2 with TRBJ2-7; D might be TRBD1 (6 bases). Trimming took off 5 bases at V and 1 base at J, with 9 bases between the two ends. CDR3 length: 13 amino acids. From germline, CDR1 is SNHLY and CDR2 FYNNEI. CDR3 region: CASSQGRSYEQYF. The CDR3 nucleotides read TGTGCCAGCAGTCAGGGGAGATCCTACGAGCAGTACTTC.

This chain connects TRBV19 to TRBJ2-2; no firm D call. Looked up from germline, CDR1 is LNHDA and CDR2 is SQIVND (reference sequence). This CDR3 comprises 15 residues. V lost 7 bases to trimming and J lost 4 bases, with 16 bases between them. In DNA form, the CDR3 reads TGTGCCAGTAACCGAGTCCCCTCTCCCACCGGGGAGCTGTTTTTT. It codes for CASNRVPSPTGELFF.